These 6 T cell receptor beta chains were sequenced from one sample in a study of T-cell memory formation after mild COVID-19. TCRdb used MiXCR to reprocess the 5' RACE reads, holding one entry per CDR3 protein. Of around 500,000 distinct CDR3 sequences listed, around a sixth are singletons. Sequencing was carried out using PBMCs or a T cell subset sorted from them (not recorded which). All receptors come from an adult woman who had mild COVID-19 (a few samples of this study predate the infection). Cell type and time point are not known.

V gene TRBV5-4 combines with J gene TRBJ1-1, with D possibly being TRBD1 (6 bases). This CDR3 is 14 amino acids long. From germline, CDR1 is SGHNT and CDR2 YYREEE (reference sequence). Trimming took off 0 bases at V and 5 bases at J, with 11 bases between the two ends. In nucleotides, the CDR3 is TGTGCCAGCAGCTTGGGGGGGCCGAGGACTGAAGCTTTCTTT. Amino acid sequence: CASSLGGPRTEAFF.

The chain is built from TRBV6-5 and TRBJ2-7; weak D call: TRBD2 (5 bases). V dropped 6 bases and J dropped 6 bases, with 24 bases sitting between them. This CDR3 has 16 residues. Germline loops: CDR1 MNHEY, CDR2 SVGAGI. CDR3 amino acids: CASSKYSSGPAGEQYF. The CDR3 coding sequence is TGTGCCAGCAGCAAATACTCGTCAGGCCCGGCGGGCGAGCAGTACTTC.

The V and J genes are TRBV30 and TRBJ2-7; tentatively, D is TRBD1 or TRBD2 (5 bases each). V dropped 5 bases and J dropped 2 bases, with 13 bases sitting between them. In germline, CDR1 is GTSNPN, CDR2 SVGIG (reference sequence). This CDR3 has 13 residues. Here the CDR3 DNA reads TGTGCCTGGGCGACCGGGACGGCCTACGAGCAGTACTTC. Translating it yields CAWATGTAYEQYF.

In its sample, this clonotype was seen a few times. The chain links TRBV5-1 to TRBJ2-5, with D perhaps TRBD2 (5 bases). V lost 1 base to trimming and J lost 1 base, with 8 bases between them. The length of the CDR3 is 14 residues. Germline CDR1 is SGHRS and CDR2 is YFSETQ. CDR3 region: CASSLKGSQETQYF. DNA of the CDR3: TGCGCCAGCAGCTTGAAAGGGAGCCAAGAGACCCAGTACTTC.

This clonotype has more than one count but fewer than ten. CDR3 nucleotides: TGTGCCAGCAGTTACTCGGCGGGTGGTGGCTACACCTTC. As protein: CASSYSAGGGYTF. The genes are TRBV6-6 and TRBJ1-2, with D unclear. Trimming left V 0 bases short and J 7 bases short, with 9 bases between. The CDR3 runs to 13 residues. Germline assignment: CDR1 MNHNY and CDR2 SVGAGI (reference sequence).

This clonotype has more than one count but fewer than ten. V gene TRBV30 combines with J gene TRBJ1-1, with 9 bases matching TRBD1. This CDR3 spans 14 amino acids. Germline CDR1 GTSNPN, CDR2 SVGIG (reference sequence). V was clipped by 2 bases and J by 0 bases; unmatched bases: 1. CDR3 bases: TGTGCCTGGAGTTGGACAGGGGTGAACACTGAAGCTTTCTTT. This translates into CAWSWTGVNTEAFF.